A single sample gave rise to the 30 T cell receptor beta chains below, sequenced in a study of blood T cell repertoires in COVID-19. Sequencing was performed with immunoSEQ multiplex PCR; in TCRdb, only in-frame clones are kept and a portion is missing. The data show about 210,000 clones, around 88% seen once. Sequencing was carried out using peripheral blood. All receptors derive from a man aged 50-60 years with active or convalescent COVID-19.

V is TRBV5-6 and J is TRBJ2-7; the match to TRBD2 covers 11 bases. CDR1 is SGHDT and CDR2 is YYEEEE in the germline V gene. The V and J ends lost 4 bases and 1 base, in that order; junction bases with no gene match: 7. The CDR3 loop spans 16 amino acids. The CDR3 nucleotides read TGTGCCAGCAGCCTGGGACTAGCGGACGCTTCCTACGAGCAGTACTTC. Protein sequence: CASSLGLADASYEQYF.

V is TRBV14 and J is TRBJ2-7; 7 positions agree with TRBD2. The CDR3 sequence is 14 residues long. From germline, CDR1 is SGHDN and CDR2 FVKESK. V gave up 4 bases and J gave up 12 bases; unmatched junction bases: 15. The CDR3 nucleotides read TGTGCCAGCAGCCCGGTCGGCGGGAGTGGGTCGTGGTACTTC. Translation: CASSPVGGSGSWYF.

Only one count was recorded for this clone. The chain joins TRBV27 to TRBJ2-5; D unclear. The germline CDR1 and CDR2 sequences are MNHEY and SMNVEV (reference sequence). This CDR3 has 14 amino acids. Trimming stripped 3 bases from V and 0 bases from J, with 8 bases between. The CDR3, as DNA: TGTGCCAGCAGTTTGAGCAGGAACCAAGAGACCCAGTACTTC. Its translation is CASSLSRNQETQYF.

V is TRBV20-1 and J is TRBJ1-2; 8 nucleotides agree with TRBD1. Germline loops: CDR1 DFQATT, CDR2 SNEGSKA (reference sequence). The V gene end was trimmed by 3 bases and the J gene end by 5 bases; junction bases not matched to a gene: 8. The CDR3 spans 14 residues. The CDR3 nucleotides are TGCAGTGCTAGTCCGACAGGGGTCGGGTATGGCTACACCTTC. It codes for CSASPTGVGYGYTF.

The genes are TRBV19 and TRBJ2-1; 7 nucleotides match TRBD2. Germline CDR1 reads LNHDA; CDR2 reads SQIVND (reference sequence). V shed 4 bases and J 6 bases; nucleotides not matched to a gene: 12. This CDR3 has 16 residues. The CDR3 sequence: CASSTEQTGGINEQFF. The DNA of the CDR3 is TGTGCCAGTAGTACAGAGCAAACGGGGGGTATCAATGAGCAGTTCTTC.

Written as DNA, the CDR3 is TGTGCCAGCAGCGCGGACAGGAACACTGAAGCTTTCTTT. Its translation is CASSADRNTEAFF. The J gene is TRBJ1-1, the V gene TRBV5-6, with TRBD1 as a possible D gene (6 bases). V was pared by 4 bases and J by 1 base, with 8 bases between. The CDR3 consists of 13 residues. Germline lookup yields CDR1 SGHDT and CDR2 YYEEEE.

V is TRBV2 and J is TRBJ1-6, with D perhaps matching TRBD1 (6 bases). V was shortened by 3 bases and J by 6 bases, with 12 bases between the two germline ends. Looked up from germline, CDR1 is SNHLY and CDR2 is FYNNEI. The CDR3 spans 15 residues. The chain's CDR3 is CASSEAGRGNSPLHF. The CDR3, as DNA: TGTGCCAGCAGTGAGGCCGGCAGGGGTAATTCACCCCTCCACTTT.

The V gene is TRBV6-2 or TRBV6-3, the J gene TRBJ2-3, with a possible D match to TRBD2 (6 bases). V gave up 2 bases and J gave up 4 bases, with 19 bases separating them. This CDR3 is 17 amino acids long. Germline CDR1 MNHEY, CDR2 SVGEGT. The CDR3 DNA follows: TGTGCCAGCAGTTACCCTTGGGCTAGCGAAAGATCAGATACGCAGTATTTT. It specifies CASSYPWASERSDTQYF.

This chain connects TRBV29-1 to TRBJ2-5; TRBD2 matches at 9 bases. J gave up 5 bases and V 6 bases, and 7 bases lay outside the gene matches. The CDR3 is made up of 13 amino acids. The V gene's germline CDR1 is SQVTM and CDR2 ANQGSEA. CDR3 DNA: TGCAGCGTCCGCGGGGGGGCCCAGGAGACCCAGTACTTC. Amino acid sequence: CSVRGGAQETQYF.

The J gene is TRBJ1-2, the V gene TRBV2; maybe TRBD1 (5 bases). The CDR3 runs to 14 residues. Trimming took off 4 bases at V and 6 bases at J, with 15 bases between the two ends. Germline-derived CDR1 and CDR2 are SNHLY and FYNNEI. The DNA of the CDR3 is TGTGCCAGCAGTGGTAATGGCAGGGAGGATGGCTACACCTTC. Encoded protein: CASSGNGREDGYTF.

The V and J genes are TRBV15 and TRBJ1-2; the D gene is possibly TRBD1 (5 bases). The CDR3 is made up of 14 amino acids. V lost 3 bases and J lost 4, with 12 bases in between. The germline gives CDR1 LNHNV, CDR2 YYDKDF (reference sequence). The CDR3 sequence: CATSRGQGIYGYTF. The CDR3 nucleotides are TGTGCCACCAGCAGGGGGCAGGGAATCTATGGCTACACCTTC. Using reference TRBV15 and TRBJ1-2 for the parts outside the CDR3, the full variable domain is DAMVIQNPRYQVTQFGKPVTLSCSQTLNHNVMYWYQQKSSQAPKLLFHYYDKDFNNEADTPDNFQSRRPNTSFCFLDIRSPGLGDTAMYLCATSRGQGIYGYTFGSGTRLTVV.

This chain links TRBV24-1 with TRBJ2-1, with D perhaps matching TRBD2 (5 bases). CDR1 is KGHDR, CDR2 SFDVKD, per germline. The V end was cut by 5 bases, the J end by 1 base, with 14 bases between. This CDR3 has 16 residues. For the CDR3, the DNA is TGTGCCACCAGTGCCCAGAAGGGCGGGTCCTACAATGAGCAGTTCTTC. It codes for CATSAQKGGSYNEQFF.

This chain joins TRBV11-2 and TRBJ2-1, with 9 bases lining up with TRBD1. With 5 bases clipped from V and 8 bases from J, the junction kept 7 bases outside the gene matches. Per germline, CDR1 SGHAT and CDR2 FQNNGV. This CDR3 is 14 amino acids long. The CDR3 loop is CASSTHRGLDEQFF. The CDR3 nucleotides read TGTGCCAGCAGCACCCACAGGGGGCTAGATGAGCAGTTCTTC. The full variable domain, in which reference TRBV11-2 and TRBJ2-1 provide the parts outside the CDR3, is EAGVAQSPRYKIIEKRQSVAFWCNPISGHATLYWYQQILGQGPKLLIQFQNNGVVDDSQLPKDRFSAERLKGVDSTLKIQPAKLEDSAVYLCASSTHRGLDEQFFGPGTRLTVL.

The DNA for the CDR3 is TGTGCCAGCAGAACAGGTATCCTGGAGTATGGCTACACCTTC. Its translation: CASRTGILEYGYTF. The chain is built from TRBV6-5 and TRBJ1-2; maybe TRBD1 (5 bases). CDR3 size: 14 residues. V shed 6 bases and J shed 5 bases, with 16 bases lying between them. CDR1 is MNHEY and CDR2 is SVGAGI in the germline V gene.

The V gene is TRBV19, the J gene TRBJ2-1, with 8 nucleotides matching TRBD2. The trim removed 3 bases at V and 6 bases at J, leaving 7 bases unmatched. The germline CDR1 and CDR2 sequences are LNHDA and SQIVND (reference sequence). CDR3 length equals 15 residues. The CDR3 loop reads CASSIRGRSGNEQFF. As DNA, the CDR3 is TGTGCCAGTAGTATCCGCGGGAGGTCAGGCAATGAGCAGTTCTTC. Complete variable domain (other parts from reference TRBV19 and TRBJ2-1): DGGITQSPKYLFRKEGQNVTLSCEQNLNHDAMYWYRQDPGQGLRLIYYSQIVNDFQKGDIAEGYSVSREKKESFPLTVTSAQKNPTAFYLCASSIRGRSGNEQFFGPGTRLTVL.

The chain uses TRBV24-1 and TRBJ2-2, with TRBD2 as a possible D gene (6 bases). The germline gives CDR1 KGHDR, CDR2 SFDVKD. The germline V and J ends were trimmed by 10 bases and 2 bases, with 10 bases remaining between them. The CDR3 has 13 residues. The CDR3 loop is CATEGTNTGELFF. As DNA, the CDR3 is TGTGCCACGGAAGGGACTAACACCGGGGAGCTGTTTTTT.

DNA of the CDR3: TGTGCCAGTAGTAATAGGGACAGCATCAACACTGAAGCTTTCTTT. It yields the protein CASSNRDSINTEAFF. This chain uses TRBV19 with TRBJ1-1, with 7 bases aligning to TRBD1. V gave up 4 bases and J gave up 2 bases; unmatched junction bases: 7. Germline V gene data show CDR1 as LNHDA and CDR2 as SQIVND (reference sequence). CDR3 length equals 15 residues.

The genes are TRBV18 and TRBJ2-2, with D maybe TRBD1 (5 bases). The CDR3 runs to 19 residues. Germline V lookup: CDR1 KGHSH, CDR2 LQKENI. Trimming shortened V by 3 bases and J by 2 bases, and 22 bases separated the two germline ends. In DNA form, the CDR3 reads TGTGCCAGCTCACCGGCCCTTTTGAGCAGGGTGCATAACACCGGGGAGCTGTTTTTT. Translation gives CASSPALLSRVHNTGELFF. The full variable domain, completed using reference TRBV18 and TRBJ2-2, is NAGVMQNPRHLVRRRGQEARLRCSPMKGHSHVYWYRQLPEEGLKFMVYLQKENIIDESGMPKERFSAEFPKEGPSILRIQQVVRGDSAAYFCASSPALLSRVHNTGELFFGEGSRLTVL.

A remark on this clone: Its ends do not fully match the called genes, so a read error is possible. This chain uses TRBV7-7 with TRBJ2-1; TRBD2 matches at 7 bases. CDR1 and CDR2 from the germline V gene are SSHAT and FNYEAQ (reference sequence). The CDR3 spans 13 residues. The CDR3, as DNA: TGTGCTAGCAGCTTAGGGACTAACAATGAGCAGTTCTTC. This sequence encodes CASSLGTNNEQFF. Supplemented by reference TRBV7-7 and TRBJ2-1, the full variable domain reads GAGVSQSPRYKVTKRGQDVTLRCDPISSHATLYWYQQALGQGPEFLTYFNYEAQPDKSGLPSDRFSAERPEGSISTLTIQRTEQRDSAMYRCASSLGTNNEQFFGPGTRLTVL.

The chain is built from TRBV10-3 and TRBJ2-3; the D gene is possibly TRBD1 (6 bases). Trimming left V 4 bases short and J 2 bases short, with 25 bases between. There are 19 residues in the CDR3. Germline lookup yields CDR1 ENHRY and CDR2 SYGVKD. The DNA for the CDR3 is TGTGCCATCAGTGCGAACCCGGTAGAGACAGGTCGGCCCACAGATACGCAGTATTTT. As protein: CAISANPVETGRPTDTQYF.

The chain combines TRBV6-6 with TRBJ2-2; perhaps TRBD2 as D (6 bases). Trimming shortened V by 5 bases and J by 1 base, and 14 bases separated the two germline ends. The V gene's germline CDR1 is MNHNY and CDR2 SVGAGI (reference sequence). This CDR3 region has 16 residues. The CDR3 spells CASSHRDSWNTGELFF. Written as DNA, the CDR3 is TGTGCCAGCAGTCATCGGGACTCCTGGAACACCGGGGAGCTGTTTTTT.

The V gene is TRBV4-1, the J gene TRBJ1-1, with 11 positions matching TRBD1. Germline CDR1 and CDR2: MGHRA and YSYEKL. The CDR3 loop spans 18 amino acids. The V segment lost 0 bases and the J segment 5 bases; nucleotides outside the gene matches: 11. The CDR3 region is CASSQDLGQGAVMTEAFF. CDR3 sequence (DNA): TGCGCCAGCAGCCAAGATCTAGGACAGGGGGCTGTTATGACTGAAGCTTTCTTT.

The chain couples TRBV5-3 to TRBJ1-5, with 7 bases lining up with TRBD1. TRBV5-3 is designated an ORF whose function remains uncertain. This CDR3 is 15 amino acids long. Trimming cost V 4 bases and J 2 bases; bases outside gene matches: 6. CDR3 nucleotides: TGTGCCAGAAGCAAACAGGGGAAAGGCAATCAGCCCCAGCATTTT. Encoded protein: CARSKQGKGNQPQHF.

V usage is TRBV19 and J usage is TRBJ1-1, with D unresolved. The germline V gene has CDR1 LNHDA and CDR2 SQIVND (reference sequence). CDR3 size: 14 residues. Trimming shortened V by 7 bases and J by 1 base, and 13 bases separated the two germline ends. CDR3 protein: CASKVAASNTEAFF. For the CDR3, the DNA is TGTGCCAGTAAGGTGGCGGCTTCGAACACTGAAGCTTTCTTT.

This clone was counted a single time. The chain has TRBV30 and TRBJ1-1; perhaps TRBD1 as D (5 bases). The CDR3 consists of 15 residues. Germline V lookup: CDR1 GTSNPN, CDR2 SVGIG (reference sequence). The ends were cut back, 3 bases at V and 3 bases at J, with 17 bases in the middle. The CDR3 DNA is TGTGCCTGGAGGGGAGGATATGTGGGGGACACTGAAGCTTTCTTT. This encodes CAWRGGYVGDTEAFF.

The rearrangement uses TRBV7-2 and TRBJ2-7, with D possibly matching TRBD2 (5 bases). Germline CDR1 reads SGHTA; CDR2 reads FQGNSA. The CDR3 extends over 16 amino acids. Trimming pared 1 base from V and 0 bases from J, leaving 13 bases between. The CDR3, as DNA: TGTGCCAGCAGCTTAGGGGCGGGCGGATTCTCCTACGAGCAGTACTTC. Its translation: CASSLGAGGFSYEQYF.

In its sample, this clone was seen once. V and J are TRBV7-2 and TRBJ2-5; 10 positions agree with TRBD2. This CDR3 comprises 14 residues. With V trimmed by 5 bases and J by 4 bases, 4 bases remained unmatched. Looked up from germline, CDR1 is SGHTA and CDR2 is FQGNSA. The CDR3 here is CASSLWTSGETQYF. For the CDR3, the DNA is TGTGCCAGCAGCCTTTGGACTAGCGGAGAGACCCAGTACTTC.

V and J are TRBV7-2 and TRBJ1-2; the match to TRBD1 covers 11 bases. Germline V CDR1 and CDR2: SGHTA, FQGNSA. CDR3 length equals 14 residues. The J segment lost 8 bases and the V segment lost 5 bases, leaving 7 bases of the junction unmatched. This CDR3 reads CASSNGQGASGYTF. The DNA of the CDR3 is TGTGCCAGCAGCAACGGACAGGGGGCGAGCGGCTACACCTTC.

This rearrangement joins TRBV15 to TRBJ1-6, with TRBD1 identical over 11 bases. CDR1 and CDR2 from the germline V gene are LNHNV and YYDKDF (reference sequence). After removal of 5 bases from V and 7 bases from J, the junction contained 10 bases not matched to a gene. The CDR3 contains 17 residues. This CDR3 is CATSSMWTGGRNSPLHF. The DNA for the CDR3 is TGTGCCACCAGCTCAATGTGGACAGGGGGCAGGAATTCACCCCTCCACTTT. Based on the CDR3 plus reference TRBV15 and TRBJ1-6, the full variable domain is DAMVIQNPRYQVTQFGKPVTLSCSQTLNHNVMYWYQQKSSQAPKLLFHYYDKDFNNEADTPDNFQSRRPNTSFCFLDIRSPGLGDTAMYLCATSSMWTGGRNSPLHFGNGTRLTVT.

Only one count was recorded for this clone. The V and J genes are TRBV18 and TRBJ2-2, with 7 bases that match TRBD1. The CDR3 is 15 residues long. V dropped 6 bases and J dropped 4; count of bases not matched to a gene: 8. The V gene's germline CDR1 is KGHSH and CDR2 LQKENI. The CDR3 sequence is CASSTDRAGTGELFF. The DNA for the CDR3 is TGTGCCAGCTCTACCGACAGGGCAGGCACCGGGGAGCTGTTTTTT. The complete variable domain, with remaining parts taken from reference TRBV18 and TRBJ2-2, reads NAGVMQNPRHLVRRRGQEARLRCSPMKGHSHVYWYRQLPEEGLKFMVYLQKENIIDESGMPKERFSAEFPKEGPSILRIQQVVRGDSAAYFCASSTDRAGTGELFFGEGSRLTVL.